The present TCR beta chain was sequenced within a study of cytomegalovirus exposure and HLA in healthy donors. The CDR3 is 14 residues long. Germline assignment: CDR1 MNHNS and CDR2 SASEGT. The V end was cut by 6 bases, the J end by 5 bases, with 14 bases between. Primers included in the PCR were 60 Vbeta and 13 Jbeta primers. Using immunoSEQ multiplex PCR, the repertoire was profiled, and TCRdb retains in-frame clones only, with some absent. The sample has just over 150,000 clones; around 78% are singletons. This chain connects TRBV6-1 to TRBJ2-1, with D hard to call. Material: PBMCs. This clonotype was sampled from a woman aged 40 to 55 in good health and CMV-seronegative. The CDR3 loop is CASSIMNGDNEQFF. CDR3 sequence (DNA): TGTGCCAGCAGCATTATGAACGGTGACAATGAGCAGTTCTTC.